The clone carrying this T cell receptor (beta chain) occurred once. Its matching antigen is unknown. Germline loops: CDR1 SGHRS, CDR2 YFSETQ. Unmatched junction bases numbered 2, after V lost 3 bases and J lost 5 bases. The length of the CDR3 is 14 residues. The study ran its PCR with 60 Vbeta and 13 Jbeta primers. Profiling relied on immunoSEQ multiplex PCR, and the TCRdb table lists in-frame clones only, not all of them. The sample holds about 140,000 clones, about three quarters seen once. The sample originates from a study of cytomegalovirus exposure and HLA in healthy donors. Study-wide findings and caveats: A list of 150 or so TCR beta chains associated with cytomegalovirus was given. Later genetic work tied a missense DCLRE1C variant to beta-chain V and J trimming. It was shown in a later analysis that HLA-associated TCR beta chains were more clonally expanded than other, equally common chains.

The TCR originated in a man in his forties in good health and CMV-seronegative. The sequenced sample was PBMCs. The V call is TRBV5-1, the J call TRBJ2-1; the match to TRBD1 covers 10 bases. CDR3 in amino acids: CASSSDRGHNEQFF. CDR3 sequence (DNA): TGCGCCAGCAGCTCTGACAGGGGGCACAATGAGCAGTTCTTC.